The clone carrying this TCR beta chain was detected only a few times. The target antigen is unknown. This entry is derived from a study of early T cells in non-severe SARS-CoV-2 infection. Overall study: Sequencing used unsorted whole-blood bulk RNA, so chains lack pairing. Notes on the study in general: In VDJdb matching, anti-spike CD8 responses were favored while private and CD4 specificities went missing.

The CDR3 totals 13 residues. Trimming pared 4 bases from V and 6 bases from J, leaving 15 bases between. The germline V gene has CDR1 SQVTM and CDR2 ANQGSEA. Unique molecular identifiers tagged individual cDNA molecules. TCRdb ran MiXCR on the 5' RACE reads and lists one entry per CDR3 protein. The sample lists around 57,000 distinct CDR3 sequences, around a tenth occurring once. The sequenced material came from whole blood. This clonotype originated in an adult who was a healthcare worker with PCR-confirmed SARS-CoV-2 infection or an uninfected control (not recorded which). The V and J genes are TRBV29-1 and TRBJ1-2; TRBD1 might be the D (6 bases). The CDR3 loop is CSVGYRAVDGYTF. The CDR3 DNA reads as TGCAGCGTTGGTTACAGGGCGGTGGATGGCTACACCTTC.